The 3 T cell receptor beta chains below were found in one sample sequenced in a study of blood T cell repertoires in COVID-19. TCRdb's table, derived via immunoSEQ multiplex PCR, lists solely in-frame clones and lacks some. The table records some 300,000 clones, around 90% of them present only once. Input material: peripheral blood. The receptor set was obtained from a woman aged 40 to 50 with COVID-19, enrolled during active disease.

This chain connects TRBV5-5 to TRBJ2-2, with no clear D. V lost 4 bases to trimming and J lost 3 bases, with 10 bases between them. The CDR3 covers 14 residues. The germline V gene encodes CDR1 SGHKS and CDR2 YYEKEE (reference sequence). CDR3 DNA sequence: TGTGCCAGCAGCGGCCCCCAATACACCGGGGAGCTGTTTTTT. Its translation: CASSGPQYTGELFF.

This chain uses TRBV28 with TRBJ1-4, with 8 bases that match TRBD1. The CDR3 spans 13 residues. Germline V CDR1 and CDR2: MDHEN, SYDVKM. The ends lost 6 bases at V and 8 bases at J; junction bases unmatched: 5. The CDR3 DNA is TGTGCCAGCAGATCGACAGGGGAGGAAAAACTGTTTTTT. This sequence encodes CASRSTGEEKLFF.

This chain connects TRBV4-2 to TRBJ1-1; D not certain. Trimming cost V 3 bases and J 5 bases, with 13 bases left between them. Germline V lookup: CDR1 LGHNA, CDR2 YNFKEQ. The CDR3 runs 14 residues. Written as DNA, the CDR3 is TGTGCCAGCAGCCAGGTTGAGCCCGAAACTGAAGCTTTCTTT. The encoded protein is CASSQVEPETEAFF.